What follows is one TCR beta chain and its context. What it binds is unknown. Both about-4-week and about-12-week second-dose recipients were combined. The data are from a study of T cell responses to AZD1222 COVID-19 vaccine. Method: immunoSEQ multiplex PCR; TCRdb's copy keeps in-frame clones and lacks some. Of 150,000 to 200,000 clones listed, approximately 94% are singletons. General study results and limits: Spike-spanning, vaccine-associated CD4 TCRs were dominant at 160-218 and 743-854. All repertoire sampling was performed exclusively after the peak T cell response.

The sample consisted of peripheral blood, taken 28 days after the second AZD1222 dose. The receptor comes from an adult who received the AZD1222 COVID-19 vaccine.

This CDR3 is CASSLEGLAGAFEQFF. CDR3 coding DNA: TGCGCCAGCAGCTTGGAAGGACTAGCGGGAGCTTTTGAGCAGTTCTTC. The V call is TRBV5-1, the J call TRBJ2-1; TRBD2 matches at 13 bases. V gave up 0 bases and J gave up 9 bases; unmatched junction bases: 6. The CDR3 has 16 amino acids. Germline-derived CDR1 and CDR2 are SGHRS and YFSETQ.